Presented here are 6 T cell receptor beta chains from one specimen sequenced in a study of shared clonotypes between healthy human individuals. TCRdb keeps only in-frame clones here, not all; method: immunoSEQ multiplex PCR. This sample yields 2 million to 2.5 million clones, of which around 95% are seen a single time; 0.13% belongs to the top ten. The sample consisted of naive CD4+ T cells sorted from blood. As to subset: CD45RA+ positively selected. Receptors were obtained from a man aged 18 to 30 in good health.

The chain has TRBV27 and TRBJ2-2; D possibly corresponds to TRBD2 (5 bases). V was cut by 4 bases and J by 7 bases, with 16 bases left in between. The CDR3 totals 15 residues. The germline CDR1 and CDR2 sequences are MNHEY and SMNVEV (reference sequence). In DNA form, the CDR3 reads TGTGCCAGCAGTTCTCGAGGGAGATTCGGCGGGGAGCTGTTTTTT. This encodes CASSSRGRFGGELFF.

CDR3 bases: TGCGCCAGCAGCCAAGGGATTAGCACAGATACGCAGTATTTT. This codes for CASSQGISTDTQYF. The chain carries TRBV4-3 and TRBJ2-3; no reliable D call. V lost 1 base to trimming and J lost 0 bases, with 5 bases between them. From germline, CDR1 is LGHNA and CDR2 YSLEER. The CDR3 extends over 14 amino acids.

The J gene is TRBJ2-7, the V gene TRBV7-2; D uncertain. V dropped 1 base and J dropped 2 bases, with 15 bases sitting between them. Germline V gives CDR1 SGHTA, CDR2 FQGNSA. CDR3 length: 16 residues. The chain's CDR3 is CASSLDKGLRPYEQYF. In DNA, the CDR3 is TGTGCCAGCAGCTTAGATAAAGGGTTGCGACCCTACGAGCAGTACTTC.

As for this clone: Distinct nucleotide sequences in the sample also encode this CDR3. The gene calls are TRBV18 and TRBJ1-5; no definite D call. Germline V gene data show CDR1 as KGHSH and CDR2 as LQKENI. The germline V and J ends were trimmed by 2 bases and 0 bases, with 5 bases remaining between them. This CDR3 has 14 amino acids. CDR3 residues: CASSPSSSNQPQHF. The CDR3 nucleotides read TGTGCCAGCTCACCATCAAGTAGCAATCAGCCCCAGCATTTT. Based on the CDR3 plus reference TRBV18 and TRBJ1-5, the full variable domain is NAGVMQNPRHLVRRRGQEARLRCSPMKGHSHVYWYRQLPEEGLKFMVYLQKENIIDESGMPKERFSAEFPKEGPSILRIQQVVRGDSAAYFCASSPSSSNQPQHFGDGTRLSIL.

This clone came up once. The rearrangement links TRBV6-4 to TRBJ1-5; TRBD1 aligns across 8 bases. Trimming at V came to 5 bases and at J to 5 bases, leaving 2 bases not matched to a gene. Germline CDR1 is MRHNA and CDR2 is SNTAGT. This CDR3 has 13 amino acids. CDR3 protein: CASSLTGDQPQHF. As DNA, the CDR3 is TGTGCCAGCAGTCTGACAGGGGATCAGCCCCAGCATTTT.

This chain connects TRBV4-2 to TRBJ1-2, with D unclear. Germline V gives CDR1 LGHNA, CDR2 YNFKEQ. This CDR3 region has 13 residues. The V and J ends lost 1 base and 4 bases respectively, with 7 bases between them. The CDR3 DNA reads TGTGCCAGCAGCCAAGGTCGGCCCTATGGCTACACCTTC. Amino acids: CASSQGRPYGYTF.